The TCR beta chain under discussion was sequenced for a study of shared clonotypes between healthy human individuals. Whole-study findings and limits: Investigators expected sequencing depth to affect clonotype sharing among donors.

Sequenced by immunoSEQ multiplex PCR; TCRdb stores in-frame clones only, minus some. This table has fewer than 2.5 million clones, over 85% appearing once. Germline V lookup: CDR1 MGHDK, CDR2 SYGVNS. Trimming removed 2 bases at V and 0 bases at J, with 8 bases between. The CDR3 covers 15 residues. This clone occurred once. Its target is unknown. The sequenced sample was naive CD4+ T cells from PBMCs. Regarding subset: CD45RA+ positively selected. V is TRBV25-1 and J is TRBJ1-3, with D uncertain. The TCR was taken from a man aged 18-30 years in good health. Some clones in this sample may be carry-over from other donors' samples. The CDR3 DNA sequence: TGTGCCAGCAGTGAACAGCTGAGCTCTGGAAACACCATATATTTT. It is translated as CASSEQLSSGNTIYF.